The TCR beta chain under discussion was sequenced for a study of T-cell memory formation after mild COVID-19. Overall study: TCR clusters largely stayed donor specific.

Study-wide findings and caveats: Contracting CD8+ clones were enriched in EMRA, CD4+ mainly in CM and EM. Memory from before infection featured some responding clones, which suggests cross-reactive memory joined. Clones that contracted from day 15 to 85 had balanced CD4/CD8; later expanders were CD4+ biased.

CDR1 is SGHRS and CDR2 is YFSETQ in the germline V gene. The CDR3 runs 13 residues. The V and J ends lost 0 bases and 4 bases respectively, with 8 bases between them. This clonotype has a handful of counts. Antigen: not known. TCRdb called the 5' RACE reads again in MiXCR, with one record for every CDR3 protein. The sample consists of some 340,000 distinct CDR3 sequences, roughly 13% of them appearing once. This chain uses TRBV5-1 with TRBJ2-7, with D unresolved. Sequencing was done on a sample of PBMCs or a T cell subset sorted from them (not recorded which). The clonotype comes from a young man who had mild COVID-19 (a few samples of this study predate the infection). Cell type and time point are not known. The CDR3 nucleotides are TGCGCCAGCAGCTTGGCCGAGTTTTACGAGCAGTACTTC. The encoded protein is CASSLAEFYEQYF.